These 4 T cell receptor beta chains originate from one sample sequenced in a study of T cell responses to AZD1222 COVID-19 vaccine. Profiled with immunoSEQ multiplex PCR; TCRdb holds only in-frame clones, not every one. The data contain over 110,000 clones, 85% to 95% of them singletons. The sample consisted of peripheral blood, taken 28 days after the second AZD1222 dose. These receptors all come from an adult who received the AZD1222 COVID-19 vaccine.

The CDR3 region is CASSLSAEMNTEAFF. The CDR3 DNA reads TGCGCCAGCAGCTTGTCGGCCGAAATGAACACTGAAGCTTTCTTT. This chain uses TRBV5-1 with TRBJ1-1; D gene unclear. CDR1 and CDR2 (germline): SGHRS, YFSETQ. The CDR3 runs to 15 residues. V gave up 1 base and J gave up 0 bases, with 10 bases separating them.

This chain connects TRBV11-3 to TRBJ2-2; weak D call: TRBD1 (5 bases). CDR3 size: 16 residues. The V end lost 4 bases, the J end lost 1 base, and 13 bases lay between the germline ends. Germline assignment: CDR1 SGHNT and CDR2 YENEEA. The CDR3 here is CASSYLGAQNTGELFF. Here the CDR3 DNA reads TGTGCCAGCAGCTACTTAGGGGCCCAGAACACCGGGGAGCTGTTTTTT.

The rearrangement uses TRBV15 and TRBJ1-2, with TRBD1 matching over 10 bases. Germline V gene data show CDR1 as LNHNV and CDR2 as YYDKDF (reference sequence). The length of the CDR3 is 14 residues. With 5 bases clipped from V and 5 bases from J, the junction kept 5 bases outside the gene matches. CDR3 DNA sequence: TGTGCCACCAGCTGGGGACAGGGGTCGTATGGCTACACCTTC. Its protein is CATSWGQGSYGYTF. Complete variable domain (other parts from reference TRBV15 and TRBJ1-2): DAMVIQNPRYQVTQFGKPVTLSCSQTLNHNVMYWYQQKSSQAPKLLFHYYDKDFNNEADTPDNFQSRRPNTSFCFLDIRSPGLGDTAMYLCATSWGQGSYGYTFGSGTRLTVV.

J is TRBJ2-7 and V is TRBV5-6; unclear D gene. Per the germline V gene, CDR1 is SGHDT and CDR2 is YYEEEE. Trimming removed 0 bases at V and 1 base at J, with 8 bases between. The CDR3 length is 14 residues. CDR3 nucleotide sequence: TGTGCCAGCAGCTTGGGCCGAATTTCCTACGAGCAGTACTTC. Its translation is CASSLGRISYEQYF.